A selection of T cell receptor beta chains follows, all from one sample in a study of glioma-infiltrating T cells after dendritic cell vaccination. Profiling relied on immunoSEQ multiplex PCR, and the TCRdb table lists in-frame clones only, not all of them. The sample consists of about 67,000 clones, about four fifths of them appearing once. The sequenced sample was blood, obtained before dendritic cell vaccination. These receptors were collected from a human donor with glioblastoma. CDR3s include the opening cysteine and the closing phenylalanine or tryptophan. The D gene is left open where the match is weak. The listing skips clone size in some rows; elsewhere it reads once, few, many or a size class.

j_call: TRBJ1-2; clone_size: NA; v_call: TRBV29-1; d_call: NA; cdr3_aa: CSVWEGGGYTF; cdr3_nt: TGCAGCGTTTGGGAAGGAGGCGGCTACACCTTC
j_call: TRBJ2-7; clone_size: NA; v_call: TRBV4-1; d_call: NA; cdr3_aa: CASSQGARTGVPYEQYF; cdr3_nt: TGCGCCAGCAGCCAAGGGGCCCGTACGGGGGTCCCCTACGAGCAGTACTTC
j_call: TRBJ1-2; clone_size: NA; v_call: TRBV6-5; d_call: NA; cdr3_aa: CASSYSDGNGYTF; cdr3_nt: TGTGCCAGCAGTTACTCTGACGGGAATGGCTACACCTTC
j_call: TRBJ2-5; clone_size: once; v_call: TRBV11-2; d_call: TRBD1; cdr3_aa: CASSITRGRGETQYF; cdr3_nt: TGTGCCAGCAGCATAACCAGGGGGCGCGGGGAGACCCAGTACTTC
j_call: TRBJ1-4; clone_size: NA; v_call: TRBV19; d_call: TRBD1; cdr3_aa: CASKMTGESLELFF; cdr3_nt: TGTGCCAGTAAGATGACAGGGGAATCGTTAGAACTGTTTTTT
j_call: TRBJ1-1; clone_size: NA; v_call: TRBV5-4; d_call: TRBD1; cdr3_aa: CASSLGQGMNEAFF; cdr3_nt: TGTGCCAGCAGCCTGGGACAGGGGATGAATGAAGCTTTCTTT
j_call: TRBJ2-7; clone_size: NA; v_call: TRBV25-1; d_call: NA; cdr3_aa: CASGFPGDRGHYEQYF; cdr3_nt: TGTGCCAGCGGATTCCCTGGGGATAGGGGCCACTACGAGCAGTACTTC
j_call: TRBJ1-5; clone_size: NA; v_call: TRBV4-3; d_call: TRBD1; cdr3_aa: CASSQDRTGTNQPQHF; cdr3_nt: TGCGCCAGCAGCCAAGACAGGACAGGGACCAATCAGCCCCAGCATTTT
j_call: TRBJ1-2; clone_size: NA; v_call: TRBV6-4; d_call: NA; cdr3_aa: CASSDGMEPGDGYTF; cdr3_nt: TGTGCCAGCAGTGATGGCATGGAGCCAGGGGATGGCTACACCTTC
j_call: TRBJ2-7; clone_size: NA; v_call: TRBV10-3; d_call: TRBD1; cdr3_aa: CAVMTGGRFEQYF; cdr3_nt: TGTGCCGTTATGACAGGGGGTAGGTTCGAGCAGTACTTC
j_call: TRBJ2-2; clone_size: once; v_call: TRBV10-3; d_call: NA; cdr3_aa: CAISAAGAANTGELFF; cdr3_nt: TGTGCCATCAGTGCCGCAGGGGCCGCGAACACCGGGGAGCTGTTTTTT
j_call: TRBJ1-5; clone_size: NA; v_call: TRBV29-1; d_call: NA; cdr3_aa: CSVMMEGPSNQPQHF; cdr3_nt: TGCAGCGTCATGATGGAGGGGCCCAGCAATCAGCCCCAGCATTTT
j_call: TRBJ2-5; clone_size: NA; v_call: TRBV4-1; d_call: TRBD2; cdr3_aa: CASSQVQRGTGETQYF; cdr3_nt: TGCGCCAGCAGCCAAGTCCAGCGGGGGACGGGAGAGACCCAGTACTTC
j_call: TRBJ2-2; clone_size: NA; v_call: TRBV2; d_call: TRBD1; cdr3_aa: CASSRTGDTGELFF; cdr3_nt: TGTGCCAGCAGTAGGACAGGAGACACCGGGGAGCTGTTTTTT
j_call: TRBJ1-1; clone_size: NA; v_call: TRBV6-5; d_call: TRBD1; cdr3_aa: CASSPTGGDEAFF; cdr3_nt: TGTGCCAGCAGTCCGACAGGGGGTGATGAAGCTTTCTTT